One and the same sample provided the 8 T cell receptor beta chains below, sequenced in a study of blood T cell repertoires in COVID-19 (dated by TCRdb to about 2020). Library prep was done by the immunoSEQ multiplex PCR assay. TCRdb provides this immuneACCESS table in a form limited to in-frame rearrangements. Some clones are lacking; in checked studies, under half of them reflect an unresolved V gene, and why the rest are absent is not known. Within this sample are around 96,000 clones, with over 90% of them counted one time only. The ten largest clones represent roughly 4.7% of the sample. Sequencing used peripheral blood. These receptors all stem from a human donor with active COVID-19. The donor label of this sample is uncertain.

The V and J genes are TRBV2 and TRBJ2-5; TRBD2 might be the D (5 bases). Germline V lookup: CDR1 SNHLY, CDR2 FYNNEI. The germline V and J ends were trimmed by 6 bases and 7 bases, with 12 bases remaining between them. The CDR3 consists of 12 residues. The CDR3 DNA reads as TGTGCCAGCAGGGGAGTTATTGGGACCCAGTACTTC. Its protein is CASRGVIGTQYF.

The chain's CDR3 is CASSFSAGVLEQYF. CDR3 DNA: TGCGCCAGCAGCTTCAGTGCGGGAGTCCTCGAGCAGTACTTC. The rearrangement links TRBV5-1 to TRBJ2-7, with 7 bases lining up with TRBD2. Germline V gene data show CDR1 as SGHRS and CDR2 as YFSETQ. The length of the CDR3 is 14 residues. Trimming at V came to 2 bases and at J to 6 bases, leaving 8 bases not matched to a gene. The entire variable domain, with the rest obtained from reference TRBV5-1 and TRBJ2-7, is as follows: KAGVTQTPRYLIKTRGQQVTLSCSPISGHRSVSWYQQTPGQGLQFLFEYFSETQRNKGNFPGRFSGRQFSNSRSEMNVSTLELGDSALYLCASSFSAGVLEQYFGPGTRLTVT.

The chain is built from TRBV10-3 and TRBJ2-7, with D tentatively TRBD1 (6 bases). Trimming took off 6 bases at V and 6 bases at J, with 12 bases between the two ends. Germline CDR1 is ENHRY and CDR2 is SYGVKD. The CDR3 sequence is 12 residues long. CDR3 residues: CAIRGTTSEQYF. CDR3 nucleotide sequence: TGTGCCATCAGGGGGACAACCTCCGAGCAGTACTTC.

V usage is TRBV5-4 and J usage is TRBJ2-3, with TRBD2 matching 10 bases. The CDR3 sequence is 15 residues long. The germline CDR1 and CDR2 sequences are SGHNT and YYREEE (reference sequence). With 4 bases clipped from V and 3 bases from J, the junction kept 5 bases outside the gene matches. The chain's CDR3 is CASSGSGGITDTQYF. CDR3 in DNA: TGTGCCAGCAGCGGTAGCGGGGGGATAACAGATACGCAGTATTTT.

CDR3: CASSVIRDSYYEQYF. The CDR3 DNA reads TGTGCCAGCAGCGTAATCAGGGACAGTTACTACGAGCAGTACTTC. V usage is TRBV9 and J usage is TRBJ2-7; 7 bases align to TRBD1. This CDR3 spans 15 amino acids. The ends lost 1 base at V and 3 bases at J; junction bases unmatched: 7. Germline loops: CDR1 SGDLS, CDR2 YYNGEE.

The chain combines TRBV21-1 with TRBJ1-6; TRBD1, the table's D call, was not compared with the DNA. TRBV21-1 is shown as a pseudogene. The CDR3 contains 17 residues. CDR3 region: CASSKAREKQGNSPLHF. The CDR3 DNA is TGTGCCAGCAGCAAAGCGCGAGAGAAACAGGGGAATTCACCCCTCCACTTT.

CDR3 nucleotides: TGTGCCAGCTCACCTTTTGGCCCGGGACAGGGGGTGTCAGATACGCAGTATTTT. Its protein is CASSPFGPGQGVSDTQYF. This chain joins TRBV18 and TRBJ2-3; 11 positions agree with TRBD1. The length of the CDR3 is 18 residues. Germline lookup yields CDR1 KGHSH and CDR2 LQKENI. The ends lost 3 bases at V and 4 bases at J; junction bases unmatched: 12.

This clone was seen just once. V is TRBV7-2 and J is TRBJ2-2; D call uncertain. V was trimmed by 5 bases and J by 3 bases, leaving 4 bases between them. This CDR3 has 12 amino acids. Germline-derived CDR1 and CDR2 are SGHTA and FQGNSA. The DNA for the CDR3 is TGTGCCAGCAGCGTATACACCGGGGAGCTGTTTTTT. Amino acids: CASSVYTGELFF.